This T cell receptor (beta chain) was recorded in a study of vaccination and CD4 T cells after COVID-19. Across the whole study: Stimulation of cells relied on overlapping spike peptides derived from SARS-CoV-2, HCoV-NL63, HCoV-OC43 and HCoV-229E.

Germline V CDR1 and CDR2: SNHLY, FYNNEI. The CDR3 covers 14 residues. Trimming left V 6 bases short and J 2 bases short, with 11 bases between. Note on this clonotype: The antigen is unknown.

The treatment denotes: 10-day PBMC culture with coronavirus spike peptide pools or control peptides (ViraFEST assay). TCR sequencing followed the expansion of antigen-specific T cells with peptide pools in ViraFEST. Once obtained from cultured CD4+ T cells, the DNA was sequenced using the Oncomine TCR Beta short-read assay. TCRdb called the PCR reads again in MiXCR, with one record for every CDR3 protein. Here the sample spans more than 9,500 distinct CDR3 sequences, roughly 50% being singletons. The source of this sequence is a human donor with COVID-19. V is TRBV2 and J is TRBJ1-5; perhaps TRBD1 as D (5 bases). This material consisted of cultured CD4+ T cells from blood, taken after SARS-CoV-2 vaccination. The CDR3 DNA reads TGTGCCAGCAGGGGCAGGGCTGGCAATCAGCCCCAGCATTTT. This gives the protein CASRGRAGNQPQHF.